Listed here are 12 T cell receptor beta chains from one sample, sequenced in a study of blood T cell repertoires in COVID-19. The table came from immunoSEQ multiplex PCR; TCRdb's copy has only in-frame clones and leaves some out. The profile covers about 58,000 clones, with 60% to 85% appearing a single time and over 4% taken by the ten largest. The sample consisted of peripheral blood. The receptors originated from a human donor in a cohort sampled during active COVID-19.

This rearrangement joins TRBV12-3 or TRBV12-4 to TRBJ1-2, with TRBD1 identical over 9 bases. The CDR3 has 13 amino acids. The J segment lost 7 bases and the V segment lost 2 bases, leaving 2 bases of the junction unmatched. The CDR3 here is CASSLRQGGGYTF. The CDR3 DNA is TGTGCCAGCAGTTTACGACAGGGGGGTGGCTACACCTTC.

This clone showed up just once. The J gene is TRBJ1-1, the V gene TRBV9; no reliable D call. CDR3 length: 14 residues. Trimming cost V 0 bases and J 0 bases, with 6 bases left between them. CDR1 SGDLS and CDR2 YYNGEE come from the germline V gene. DNA for the CDR3: TGTGCCAGCAGCGTAGCTTCTATGAACACTGAAGCTTTCTTT. This gives the protein CASSVASMNTEAFF.

V usage is TRBV5-1 and J usage is TRBJ2-7, with 14 bases fitting TRBD2. Trimming at V came to 3 bases and at J to 6 bases, leaving 5 bases not matched to a gene. Germline CDR1 and CDR2: SGHRS and YFSETQ. The CDR3 loop spans 15 amino acids. The DNA for the CDR3 is TGCGCCAGCAGCTCCGGGACTAGCGGGAGTGGCGAGCAGTACTTC. This encodes CASSSGTSGSGEQYF. The full variable domain, completed using reference TRBV5-1 and TRBJ2-7, is KAGVTQTPRYLIKTRGQQVTLSCSPISGHRSVSWYQQTPGQGLQFLFEYFSETQRNKGNFPGRFSGRQFSNSRSEMNVSTLELGDSALYLCASSSGTSGSGEQYFGPGTRLTVT.

V is TRBV19 and J is TRBJ1-1, with a tentative D call TRBD1 (6 bases). The CDR3 consists of 15 residues. Trimming took 5 bases from V and 1 from J, leaving 14 bases between them. Germline lookup yields CDR1 LNHDA and CDR2 SQIVND (reference sequence). The CDR3 loop is CASSAWTEKNTEAFF. CDR3 nucleotide sequence: TGTGCCAGTAGTGCCTGGACAGAGAAGAACACTGAAGCTTTCTTT.

This chain joins TRBV6-4 and TRBJ2-7, with D possibly being TRBD1 (6 bases). The CDR3 runs to 14 residues. Trimming shortened V by 8 bases and J by 7 bases, and 21 bases separated the two germline ends. From germline, CDR1 is MRHNA and CDR2 SNTAGT. The CDR3 region has the DNA TGTGCCAGCGACGAGCAGGGACAACACCCGGAGCAGTACTTC. Translating gives CASDEQGQHPEQYF.

The chain joins TRBV19 to TRBJ1-6; D not resolved. This CDR3 contains 13 residues. Germline V lookup: CDR1 LNHDA, CDR2 SQIVND (reference sequence). The V end lost 6 bases, the J end lost 7 bases, and 10 bases lay between the germline ends. The CDR3, as DNA: TGTGCCAGTAGATACGAGGGAAATTCACCCCTCCACTTT. Translated, it gives CASRYEGNSPLHF.

This sequence joins TRBV18 and TRBJ1-1; the match to TRBD1 covers 9 bases. CDR3 length: 17 amino acids. Germline trimming cut 6 bases from V and 0 bases from J; bases unmatched to any gene: 11. From germline, CDR1 is KGHSH and CDR2 LQKENI. Here the CDR3 DNA reads TGTGCCAGCTCCCCGTGGGGACAGGGAGCTCTGAACACTGAAGCTTTCTTT. Protein: CASSPWGQGALNTEAFF.

The chain employs TRBV7-9 and TRBJ2-1; 10 positions agree with TRBD2. The junction had 5 bases not matched to a gene; V was cut back by 5 bases and J by 4 bases. Germline V CDR1 and CDR2: SEHNR, FQNEAQ (reference sequence). This CDR3 region has 15 residues. In DNA, the CDR3 is TGTGCCAGCAGCCGAAGCGGGGGGGCGTACAATGAGCAGTTCTTC. As protein: CASSRSGGAYNEQFF.

The V gene is TRBV29-1, the J gene TRBJ2-7; 7 bases are a match to TRBD1. Trimming at V came to 6 bases and at J to 5 bases, leaving 4 bases not matched to a gene. CDR3 length equals 11 residues. The germline V gene has CDR1 SQVTM and CDR2 ANQGSEA. The CDR3 region is CSVLGGNEQYF. Written as DNA, the CDR3 is TGCAGCGTACTAGGGGGCAACGAGCAGTACTTC.

The chain uses TRBV19 and TRBJ1-1; the D gene is possibly TRBD1 (6 bases). CDR1 and CDR2 (germline): LNHDA, SQIVND (reference sequence). The ends were cut back, 3 bases at V and 3 bases at J, with 20 bases in the middle. There are 17 residues in the CDR3. The DNA for the CDR3 is TGTGCCAGTAGTATGAGTCGGTACGCGGGGGGCCACACTGAAGCTTTCTTT. Translating it yields CASSMSRYAGGHTEAFF.

The chain uses TRBV27 and TRBJ2-1; D call uncertain. The CDR3 loop spans 15 amino acids. The V end was cut by 2 bases, the J end by 0 bases, with 8 bases between. Germline-derived CDR1 and CDR2 are MNHEY and SMNVEV (reference sequence). CDR3 region: CASSLMLSSYNEQFF. The CDR3 nucleotides read TGTGCCAGCAGTTTAATGTTGAGCTCCTACAATGAGCAGTTCTTC.

The chain has TRBV18 and TRBJ1-5, with TRBD1 matching over 7 bases. V trimming: 3 bases; J trimming: 6 bases; junction bases outside the gene matches: 5. Germline CDR1 KGHSH, CDR2 LQKENI. The CDR3 covers 14 residues. DNA for the CDR3: TGTGCCAGCTCACCTGACAGGGCTAGTCAGCCCCAGCATTTT. This translates into CASSPDRASQPQHF.